A single sample is the source of the 14 T cell receptor beta chains below, sequenced in a study of T cell responses to AZD1222 COVID-19 vaccine. Only in-frame clones appear in the TCRdb table, and some are missing; sequencing was by immunoSEQ multiplex PCR. The sample contains about 270,000 clones, 94% of which appear only once. The source material was peripheral blood, sampled 28 days after the second AZD1222 dose. Every receptor here comes from an adult who received the AZD1222 COVID-19 vaccine.

The rearrangement uses TRBV6-4 and TRBJ2-3; D may be TRBD2 (6 bases). Germline V lookup: CDR1 MRHNA, CDR2 SNTAGT. Trimming took 10 bases from V and 0 from J, leaving 17 bases between them. CDR3 length: 15 amino acids. CDR3 protein: CATKEGSASTDTQYF. The CDR3 DNA follows: TGTGCCACAAAGGAGGGTAGCGCTAGCACAGATACGCAGTATTTT.

This clone has a single count. The chain couples TRBV7-6 to TRBJ1-1; D is ambiguous. Trimming stripped 5 bases from V and 0 bases from J, with 13 bases between. Germline assignment: CDR1 SGHVS and CDR2 FNYEAQ. The CDR3 runs to 15 residues. Here the CDR3 reads CASSAYRTMNTEAFF. The CDR3 bases are TGTGCCAGCAGCGCGTATAGAACCATGAACACTGAAGCTTTCTTT.

The chain employs TRBV5-1 and TRBJ1-2, with TRBD1 identical over 7 bases. The junction had 10 bases not matched to a gene; V was cut back by 4 bases and J by 4 bases. The CDR3 spans 15 residues. Germline V lookup: CDR1 SGHRS, CDR2 YFSETQ. In DNA, the CDR3 is TGCGCCAGCAGCCCCGAACAGGGGAGCGCCTATGGCTACACCTTC. It yields the protein CASSPEQGSAYGYTF.

The chain couples TRBV3-1 (or the pseudogene TRBV3-2) to TRBJ1-1; D not resolved. CDR3 size: 12 residues. With 1 base removed from V and 6 bases from J, the gap between germline ends came to 6 bases. Germline V CDR1 and CDR2: LGHDT, YNNKEL (reference sequence). DNA for the CDR3: TGTGCCAGCAGCCAAGGGACCCCTGAAGCTTTCTTT. Amino acid sequence: CASSQGTPEAFF.

This clone has only a few counts. The rearrangement joins TRBV7-9 to TRBJ1-6; no firm D call. Trimming pared 5 bases from V and 0 bases from J, leaving 8 bases between. CDR1 is SEHNR and CDR2 is FQNEAQ in the germline V gene (reference sequence). The CDR3 length is 15 residues. Here the CDR3 reads CASSGRSSYNSPLHF. DNA for the CDR3: TGTGCCAGCAGCGGACGAAGCTCCTATAATTCACCCCTCCACTTT.

J is TRBJ1-2 and V is TRBV3-1 (or the pseudogene TRBV3-2); TRBD1 agrees at 8 bases. The CDR3 is 14 residues long. Trimming removed 4 bases from V and 8 bases from J; junction bases left unmatched: 9. Germline values: CDR1 LGHDT, CDR2 YNNKEL (reference sequence). The CDR3 loop is CASSLGQGAGGYTF. CDR3 coding DNA: TGTGCCAGCAGCCTCGGACAGGGTGCGGGCGGCTACACCTTC.

The chain employs TRBV11-3 and TRBJ2-1; D might be TRBD2 (6 bases). Trimming cost V 2 bases and J 9 bases, with 11 bases left between them. The germline CDR1 and CDR2 sequences are SGHNT and YENEEA. The CDR3 covers 13 residues. As DNA, the CDR3 is TGTGCCAGCAGCTTAAGAGGGAGGAGTGAGCAGTTCTTC. Residues: CASSLRGRSEQFF.

This clone was observed a single time. V gene TRBV28 combines with J gene TRBJ1-2, with D tentatively TRBD1 (5 bases). The germline V gene has CDR1 MDHEN and CDR2 SYDVKM. The CDR3 has 15 amino acids. V dropped 3 bases and J dropped 4 bases, with 15 bases sitting between them. The CDR3: CASSFARGGFYGYTF. The CDR3 nucleotides read TGTGCCAGCAGTTTCGCCCGGGGGGGGTTCTATGGCTACACCTTC.

The chain employs TRBV5-8 and TRBJ2-7; D ambiguous. Germline lookup yields CDR1 SGHTS and CDR2 YDEGEE. The CDR3 consists of 15 residues. V lost 0 bases to trimming and J lost 2 bases, with 12 bases between them. The CDR3 reads CASSLGSFRAYEQYF. CDR3 nucleotide sequence: TGTGCCAGCAGCTTGGGTTCTTTCCGGGCCTACGAGCAGTACTTC.

The V call is TRBV4-1, the J call TRBJ1-2; TRBD1 is a possible D gene (5 bases). The CDR3 spans 15 residues. Per germline, CDR1 MGHRA and CDR2 YSYEKL. With 0 bases removed from V and 5 bases from J, the gap between germline ends came to 13 bases. CDR3 amino acids: CASSQDWGNWYGYTF. In nucleotides, the CDR3 is TGCGCCAGCAGCCAAGATTGGGGGAACTGGTATGGCTACACCTTC.

The CDR3 nucleotides are TGTGCCAGCAGTTTACTCGTTTTCAAGGGGAGCAATCAGCCCCAGCATTTT. This translates into CASSLLVFKGSNQPQHF. The chain has TRBV28 and TRBJ1-5, with a possible D match to TRBD1 (5 bases). Per germline, CDR1 MDHEN and CDR2 SYDVKM. The CDR3 totals 17 residues. V was clipped by 2 bases and J by 1 base, with 15 bases between them.

This clone has just one count. This chain joins TRBV11-2 and TRBJ2-1; perhaps TRBD1 as D (5 bases). Germline V CDR1 and CDR2: SGHAT, FQNNGV. V dropped 2 bases and J dropped 0 bases, with 14 bases sitting between them. CDR3 length: 17 amino acids. As DNA, the CDR3 is TGTGCCAGCAGCTTATTAGGGGAAAAGAGCTCCTACAATGAGCAGTTCTTC. It specifies CASSLLGEKSSYNEQFF.

The V gene is TRBV28, the J gene TRBJ2-4; maybe TRBD2 (5 bases). CDR3 length: 13 amino acids. Per germline, CDR1 MDHEN and CDR2 SYDVKM. With 2 bases removed from V and 5 bases from J, the gap between germline ends came to 7 bases. This CDR3 reads CASSLRRENIQYF. CDR3 sequence (DNA): TGTGCCAGCAGTTTACGGCGGGAAAACATTCAGTACTTC.

The chain is built from TRBV7-2 and TRBJ2-1, with 11 bases that match TRBD1. Germline assignment: CDR1 SGHTA and CDR2 FQGNSA. This CDR3 is 14 amino acids long. V shed 8 bases and J 0 bases; nucleotides not matched to a gene: 0. Here the CDR3 DNA reads TGTGCCAGCGGGACAGGGGGCTCCTACAATGAGCAGTTCTTC. Protein product: CASGTGGSYNEQFF.